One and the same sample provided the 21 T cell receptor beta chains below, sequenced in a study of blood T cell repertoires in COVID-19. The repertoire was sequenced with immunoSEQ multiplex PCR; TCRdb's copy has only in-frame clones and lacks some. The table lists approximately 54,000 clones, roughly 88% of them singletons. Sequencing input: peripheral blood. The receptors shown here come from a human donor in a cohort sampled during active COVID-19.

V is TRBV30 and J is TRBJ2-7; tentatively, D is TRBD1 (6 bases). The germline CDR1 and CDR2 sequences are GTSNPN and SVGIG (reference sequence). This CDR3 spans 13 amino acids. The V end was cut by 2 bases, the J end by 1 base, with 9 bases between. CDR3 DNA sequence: TGTGCCTGGAGTCAAACAGGGTCCTACGAGCAGTACTTC. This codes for CAWSQTGSYEQYF.

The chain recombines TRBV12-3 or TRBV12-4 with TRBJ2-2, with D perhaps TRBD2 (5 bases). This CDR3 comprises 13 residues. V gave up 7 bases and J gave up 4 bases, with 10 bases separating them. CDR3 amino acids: CASTRRGTGELFF. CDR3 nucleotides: TGTGCCAGCACCCGACGGGGCACCGGGGAGCTGTTTTTT.

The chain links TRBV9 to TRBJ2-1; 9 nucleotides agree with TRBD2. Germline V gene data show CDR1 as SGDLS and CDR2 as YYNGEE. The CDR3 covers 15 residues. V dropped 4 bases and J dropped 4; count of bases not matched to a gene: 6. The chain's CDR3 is CASSSRTSEYNEQFF. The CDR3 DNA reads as TGTGCCAGCAGCTCCAGGACTAGCGAGTACAATGAGCAGTTCTTC.

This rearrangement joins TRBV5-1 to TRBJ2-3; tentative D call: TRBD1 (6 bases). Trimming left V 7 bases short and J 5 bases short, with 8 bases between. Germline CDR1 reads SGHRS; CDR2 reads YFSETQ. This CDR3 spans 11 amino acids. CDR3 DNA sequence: TGCGCCAGCCTAGGGGGAGATACGCAGTATTTT. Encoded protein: CASLGGDTQYF.

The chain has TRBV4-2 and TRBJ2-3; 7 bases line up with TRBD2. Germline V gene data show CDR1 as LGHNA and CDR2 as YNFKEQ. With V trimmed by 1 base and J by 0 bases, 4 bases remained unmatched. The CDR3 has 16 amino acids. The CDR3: CASSQGPSGSTDTQYF. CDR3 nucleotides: TGTGCCAGCAGCCAAGGCCCTAGCGGTAGCACAGATACGCAGTATTTT.

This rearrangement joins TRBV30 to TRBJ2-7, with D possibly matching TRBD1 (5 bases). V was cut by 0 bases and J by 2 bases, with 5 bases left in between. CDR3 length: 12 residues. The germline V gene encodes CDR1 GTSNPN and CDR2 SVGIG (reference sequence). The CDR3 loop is CAWSVQAYEQYF. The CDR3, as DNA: TGTGCCTGGAGTGTACAGGCCTACGAGCAGTACTTC.

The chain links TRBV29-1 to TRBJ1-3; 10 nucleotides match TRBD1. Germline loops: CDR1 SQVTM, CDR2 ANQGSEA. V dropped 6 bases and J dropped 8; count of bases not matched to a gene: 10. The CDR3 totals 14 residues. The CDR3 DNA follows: TGCAGCGTGAGCCGGGACAGGGGTGGCGACACCATATATTTT. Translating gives CSVSRDRGGDTIYF.

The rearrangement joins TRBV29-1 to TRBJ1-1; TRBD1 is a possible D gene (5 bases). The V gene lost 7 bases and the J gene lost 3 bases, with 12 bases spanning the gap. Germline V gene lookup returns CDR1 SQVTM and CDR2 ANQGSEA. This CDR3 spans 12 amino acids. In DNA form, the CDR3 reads TGCAGCGCTAGACAGTGGGACACTGAAGCTTTCTTT. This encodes CSARQWDTEAFF.

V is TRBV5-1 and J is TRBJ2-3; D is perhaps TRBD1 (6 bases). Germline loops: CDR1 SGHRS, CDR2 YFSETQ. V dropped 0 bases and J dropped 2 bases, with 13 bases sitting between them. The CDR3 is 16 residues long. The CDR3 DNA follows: TGCGCCAGCAGCTTGGGACAGGCCCCTTCCACAGATACGCAGTATTTT. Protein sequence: CASSLGQAPSTDTQYF.

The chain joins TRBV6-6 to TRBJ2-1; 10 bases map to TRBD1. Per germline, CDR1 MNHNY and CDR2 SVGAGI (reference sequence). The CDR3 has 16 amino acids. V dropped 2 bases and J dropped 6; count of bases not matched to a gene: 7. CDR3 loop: CASSYGMRQGANEQFF. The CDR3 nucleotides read TGTGCCAGCAGTTACGGGATGAGACAGGGGGCCAATGAGCAGTTCTTC.

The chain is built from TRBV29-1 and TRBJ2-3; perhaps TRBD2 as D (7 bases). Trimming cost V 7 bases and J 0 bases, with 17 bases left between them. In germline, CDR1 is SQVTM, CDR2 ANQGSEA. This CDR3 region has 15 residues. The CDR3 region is CSAGGLIASTDTQYF. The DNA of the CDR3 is TGCAGCGCCGGGGGGCTGATCGCTAGCACAGATACGCAGTATTTT.

The CDR3 loop is CASSLPGTGGGEKLFF. CDR3 coding DNA: TGTGCCAGCAGCCTACCCGGGACAGGGGGCGGTGAAAAACTGTTTTTT. This rearrangement joins TRBV7-9 to TRBJ1-4; 12 nucleotides agree with TRBD1. Germline assignment: CDR1 SEHNR and CDR2 FQNEAQ (reference sequence). V gave up 5 bases and J gave up 7 bases; unmatched junction bases: 8. The CDR3 runs 16 residues.

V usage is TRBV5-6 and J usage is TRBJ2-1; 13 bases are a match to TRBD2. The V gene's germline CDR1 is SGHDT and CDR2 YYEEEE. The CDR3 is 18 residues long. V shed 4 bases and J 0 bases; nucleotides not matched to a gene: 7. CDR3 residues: CASSTGLAGDFSYNEQFF. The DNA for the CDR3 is TGTGCCAGCAGCACTGGACTAGCGGGAGATTTCTCCTACAATGAGCAGTTCTTC.

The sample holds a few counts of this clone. The CDR3 sequence is CATSDGTGGNTEAFF. The CDR3 nucleotides read TGTGCCACCAGTGACGGGACAGGTGGGAACACTGAAGCTTTCTTT. This chain connects TRBV24-1 to TRBJ1-1, with TRBD1 matching 8 bases. J gave up 1 base and V 4 bases, and 4 bases lay outside the gene matches. This CDR3 contains 15 residues. CDR1 and CDR2 from the germline V gene are KGHDR and SFDVKD.

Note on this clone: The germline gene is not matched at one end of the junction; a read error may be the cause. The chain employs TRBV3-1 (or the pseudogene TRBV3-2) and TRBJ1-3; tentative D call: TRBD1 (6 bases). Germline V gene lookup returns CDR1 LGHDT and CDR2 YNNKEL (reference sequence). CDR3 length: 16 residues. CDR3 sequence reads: CASSQSLTGPGDTIYF. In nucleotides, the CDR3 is TGTGCCAGCAGCCAATCTTTGACAGGTCCTGGAGACACCATATATTTT.

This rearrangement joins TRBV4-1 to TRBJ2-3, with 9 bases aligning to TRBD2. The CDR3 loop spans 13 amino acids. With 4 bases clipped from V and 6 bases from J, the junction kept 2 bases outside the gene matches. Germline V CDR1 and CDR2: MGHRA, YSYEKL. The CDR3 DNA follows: TGCGCCAGCAGCCTTGGGACTAGCGATACGCAGTATTTT. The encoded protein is CASSLGTSDTQYF.

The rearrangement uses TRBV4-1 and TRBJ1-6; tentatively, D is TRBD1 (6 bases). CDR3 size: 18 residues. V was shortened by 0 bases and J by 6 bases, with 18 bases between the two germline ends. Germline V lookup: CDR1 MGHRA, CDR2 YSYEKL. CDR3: CASSQDSSQGIINSPLHF. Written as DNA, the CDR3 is TGCGCCAGCAGCCAAGATTCATCTCAGGGGATTATTAATTCACCCCTCCACTTT.

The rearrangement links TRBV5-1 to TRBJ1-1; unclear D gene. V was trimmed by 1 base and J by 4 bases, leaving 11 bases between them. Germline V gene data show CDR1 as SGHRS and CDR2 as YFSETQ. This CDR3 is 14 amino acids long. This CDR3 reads CASSLTPAATEAFF. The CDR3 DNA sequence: TGCGCCAGCAGCTTGACCCCGGCGGCCACTGAAGCTTTCTTT.

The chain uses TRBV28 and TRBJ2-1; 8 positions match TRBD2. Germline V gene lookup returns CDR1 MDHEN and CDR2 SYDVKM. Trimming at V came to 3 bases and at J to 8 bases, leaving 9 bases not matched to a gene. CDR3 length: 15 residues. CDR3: CASSFPSGRADEQFF. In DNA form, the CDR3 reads TGTGCCAGCAGTTTTCCCAGCGGGAGAGCGGATGAGCAGTTCTTC.

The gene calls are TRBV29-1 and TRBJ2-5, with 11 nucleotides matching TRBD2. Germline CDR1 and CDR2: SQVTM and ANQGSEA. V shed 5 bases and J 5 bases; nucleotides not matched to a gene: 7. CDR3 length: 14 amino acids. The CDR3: CSVTTSGRGETQYF. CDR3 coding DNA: TGCAGCGTTACAACTAGCGGGAGAGGGGAGACCCAGTACTTC.

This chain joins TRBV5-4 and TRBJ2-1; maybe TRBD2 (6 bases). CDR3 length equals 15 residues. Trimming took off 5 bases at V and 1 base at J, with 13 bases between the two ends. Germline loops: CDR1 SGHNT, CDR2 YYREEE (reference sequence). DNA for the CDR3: TGTGCCAGCAGTCTAGCTAGCGAGTCCTACAATGAGCAGTTCTTC. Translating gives CASSLASESYNEQFF.